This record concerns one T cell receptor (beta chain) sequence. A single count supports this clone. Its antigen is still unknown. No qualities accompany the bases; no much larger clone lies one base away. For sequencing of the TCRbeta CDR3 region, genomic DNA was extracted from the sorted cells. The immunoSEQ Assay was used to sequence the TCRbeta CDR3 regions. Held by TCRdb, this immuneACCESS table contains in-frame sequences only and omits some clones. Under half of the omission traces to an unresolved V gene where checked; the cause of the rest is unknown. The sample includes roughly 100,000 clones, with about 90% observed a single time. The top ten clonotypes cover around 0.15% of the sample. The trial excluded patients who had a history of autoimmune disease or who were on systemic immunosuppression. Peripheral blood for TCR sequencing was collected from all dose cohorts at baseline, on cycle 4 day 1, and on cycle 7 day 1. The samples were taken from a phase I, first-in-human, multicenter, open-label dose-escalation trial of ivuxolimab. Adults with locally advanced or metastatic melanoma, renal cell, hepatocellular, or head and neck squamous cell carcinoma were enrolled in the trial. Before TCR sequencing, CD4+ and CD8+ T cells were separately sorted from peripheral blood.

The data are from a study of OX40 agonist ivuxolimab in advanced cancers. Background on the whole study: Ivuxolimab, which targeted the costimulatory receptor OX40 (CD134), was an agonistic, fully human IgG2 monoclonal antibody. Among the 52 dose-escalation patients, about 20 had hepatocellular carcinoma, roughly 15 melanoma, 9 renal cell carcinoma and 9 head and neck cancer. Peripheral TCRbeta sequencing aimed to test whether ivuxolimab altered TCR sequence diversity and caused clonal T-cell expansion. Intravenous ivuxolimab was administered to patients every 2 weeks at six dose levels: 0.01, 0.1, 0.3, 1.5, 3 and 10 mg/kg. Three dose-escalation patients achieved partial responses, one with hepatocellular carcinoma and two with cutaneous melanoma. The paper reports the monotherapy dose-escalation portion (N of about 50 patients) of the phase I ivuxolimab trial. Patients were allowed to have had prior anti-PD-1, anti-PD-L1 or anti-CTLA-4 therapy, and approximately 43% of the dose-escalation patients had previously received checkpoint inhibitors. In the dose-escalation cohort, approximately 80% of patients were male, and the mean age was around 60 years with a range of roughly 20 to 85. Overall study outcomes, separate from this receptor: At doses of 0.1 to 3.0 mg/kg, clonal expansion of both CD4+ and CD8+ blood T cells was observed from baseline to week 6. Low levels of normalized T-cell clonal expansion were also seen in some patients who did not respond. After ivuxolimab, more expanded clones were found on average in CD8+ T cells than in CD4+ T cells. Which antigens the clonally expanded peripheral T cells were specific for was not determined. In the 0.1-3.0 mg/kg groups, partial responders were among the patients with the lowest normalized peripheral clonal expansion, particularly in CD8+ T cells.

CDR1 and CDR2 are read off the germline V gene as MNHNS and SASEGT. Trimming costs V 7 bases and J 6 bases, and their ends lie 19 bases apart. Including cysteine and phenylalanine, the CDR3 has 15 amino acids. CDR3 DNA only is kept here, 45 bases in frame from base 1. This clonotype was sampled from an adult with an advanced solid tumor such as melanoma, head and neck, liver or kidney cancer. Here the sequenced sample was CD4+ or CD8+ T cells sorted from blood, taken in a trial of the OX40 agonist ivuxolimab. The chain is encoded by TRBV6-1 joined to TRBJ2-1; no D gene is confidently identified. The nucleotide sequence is TGTGCCAGCACACCAGTCCGACCCGAGTTCAATGAGCAGTTCTTC. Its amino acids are CASTPVRPEFNEQFF.